Listed here are 27 T cell receptor beta chains from one sample, sequenced in a study of T cell repertoires in cytomegalovirus infection. TCRdb passed the reads through MiXCR, listing each CDR3 protein once. The table records around 130,000 distinct CDR3 sequences, roughly a quarter of them present only once. These receptors lack a known antigen. The sequenced sample was PBMCs, sequenced either directly or after in vitro stimulation (not recorded which). The receptors were sampled from a human donor in good health (CMV status not recorded). Some clones in this sample may be carry-over from other donors' samples.

This clonotype appeared a single time. The chain has TRBV9 and TRBJ2-7, with 11 bases identical to TRBD2. Trimming at V came to 1 base and at J to 9 bases, leaving 6 bases not matched to a gene. The CDR3 spans 14 residues. The V gene's germline CDR1 is SGDLS and CDR2 YYNGEE. CDR3 nucleotides: TGTGCCAGCAGCGTAACTAGCGGGAGTCTAGTGCAGTACTTC. This translates into CASSVTSGSLVQYF.

J is TRBJ2-1 and V is TRBV11-2; D is possibly TRBD1 (6 bases). V shed 2 bases and J shed 4 bases, with 15 bases lying between them. The CDR3 is made up of 16 amino acids. Per germline, CDR1 SGHAT and CDR2 FQNNGV. CDR3 in DNA: TGTGCCAGCAGCTTAATTATATTGGACAGTTACAATGAGCAGTTCTTC. Translating gives CASSLIILDSYNEQFF.

The chain combines TRBV5-6 with TRBJ2-1, with D perhaps TRBD2 (6 bases). The CDR3 totals 14 residues. Germline V gene data show CDR1 as SGHDT and CDR2 as YYEEEE. Trimming removed 1 base at V and 5 bases at J, with 10 bases between. CDR3 coding DNA: TGTGCCAGCAGCTTGTGGCGGGACGACAATGAGCAGTTCTTC. It is translated as CASSLWRDDNEQFF.

Only a few counts were recorded for this clonotype. V and J are TRBV20-1 and TRBJ2-7; possibly TRBD2 for D (6 bases). Trimming removed 0 bases from V and 4 bases from J, with 16 bases in between. CDR3 length equals 15 residues. CDR1 and CDR2 (germline): DFQATT, SNEGSKA (reference sequence). CDR3 in amino acids: CSARDPRSSAYEQYF. DNA for the CDR3: TGCAGTGCTAGAGATCCCCGGTCTAGCGCTTACGAGCAGTACTTC.

A few counts support this clonotype. The DNA for the CDR3 is TGTGCCAGCAGCTTAAGGTCGGCGGGAGGGCCTTGGAGGACCGGGGAGCTGTTTTTT. This translates into CASSLRSAGGPWRTGELFF. The chain is built from TRBV7-2 and TRBJ2-2; 9 bases map to TRBD2. Per germline, CDR1 SGHTA and CDR2 FQGNSA. The CDR3 contains 19 residues. V dropped 2 bases and J dropped 5; count of bases not matched to a gene: 15. The variable domain in full, completed from reference TRBV7-2 and TRBJ2-2, reads GAGVSQSPSNKVTEKGKDVELRCDPISGHTALYWYRQSLGQGLEFLIYFQGNSAPDKSGLPSDRFSAERTGGSVSTLTIQRTQQEDSAVYLCASSLRSAGGPWRTGELFFGEGSRLTVL.

The CDR3 reads CASSRGLAQETQYF. Here the CDR3 DNA reads TGTGCCAGCAGTAGGGGACTAGCCCAAGAGACCCAGTACTTC. This chain links TRBV12-3 or TRBV12-4 with TRBJ2-5, with 9 bases fitting TRBD2. J lost 1 base, V lost 5 bases, and 2 bases had no gene match. The CDR3 sequence is 14 residues long.

The chain is built from TRBV12-3 or TRBV12-4 and TRBJ1-1, with TRBD1 matching over 11 bases. The J segment lost 4 bases and the V segment lost 5 bases, leaving 6 bases of the junction unmatched. The CDR3 covers 15 residues. CDR3 nucleotide sequence: TGTGCCAGCAGTCGGACAGGGGGCCGGAGCACTGAAGCTTTCTTT. Its translation: CASSRTGGRSTEAFF.

This chain uses TRBV7-7 with TRBJ2-7; no clear D gene. This CDR3 contains 16 residues. The germline CDR1 and CDR2 sequences are SSHAT and FNYEAQ (reference sequence). V was pared by 2 bases and J by 0 bases, with 14 bases between. The chain's CDR3 is CASSLRSLISSYEQYF. CDR3 in DNA: TGTGCCAGCAGCTTAAGATCGCTAATAAGCTCCTACGAGCAGTACTTC.

V usage is TRBV28 and J usage is TRBJ2-6; D not resolved. The V end was cut by 2 bases, the J end by 4 bases, with 9 bases between. Per germline, CDR1 MDHEN and CDR2 SYDVKM. The CDR3 runs to 15 residues. The CDR3 nucleotides read TGTGCCAGCAGTTTAAGGACCCCCGGGGCCAACGTCCTGACTTTC. Residues: CASSLRTPGANVLTF.

This clonotype was observed a handful of times. The CDR3 DNA follows: TGTGCCAGCAGCATACTAGCGGGAGGACGCACCGGGGAGCTGTTTTTT. This translates into CASSILAGGRTGELFF. The chain carries TRBV7-9 and TRBJ2-2; TRBD2 matches 12 bases. Unmatched junction bases numbered 5, after V lost 5 bases and J lost 4 bases. Germline CDR1 is SEHNR and CDR2 is FQNEAQ (reference sequence). The CDR3 totals 16 residues.

This clonotype came up many times. The genes are TRBV7-3 and TRBJ2-1; TRBD2 aligns across 7 bases. V was pared by 5 bases and J by 0 bases, with 4 bases of the junction left unmatched. This CDR3 has 15 residues. In germline, CDR1 is SGHTA, CDR2 FQGTGA. The CDR3 DNA follows: TGTGCCAGCAGCCGCCGGACTAGCTCCTACAATGAGCAGTTCTTC. It translates to CASSRRTSSYNEQFF. The entire variable domain, with the rest obtained from reference TRBV7-3 and TRBJ2-1, is as follows: GAGVSQTPSNKVTEKGKYVELRCDPISGHTALYWYRQSLGQGPEFLIYFQGTGAADDSGLPNDRFFAVRPEGSVSTLKIQRTERGDSAVYLCASSRRTSSYNEQFFGPGTRLTVL.

This clonotype was counted ten times or more. As DNA, the CDR3 is TGTGCCAGCAGCACTGGACGCTCTCAGACTAGCGGGAGGCCCCAAGAGACCCAGTACTTC. Translation: CASSTGRSQTSGRPQETQYF. The chain couples TRBV7-2 to TRBJ2-5, with 13 bases identical to TRBD2. V trimming: 5 bases; J trimming: 1 base; junction bases outside the gene matches: 16. This CDR3 contains 20 residues. Germline-derived CDR1 and CDR2 are SGHTA and FQGNSA. The variable domain in full, with the rest retrieved from reference TRBV7-2 and TRBJ2-5, is GAGVSQSPSNKVTEKGKDVELRCDPISGHTALYWYRQSLGQGLEFLIYFQGNSAPDKSGLPSDRFSAERTGGSVSTLTIQRTQQEDSAVYLCASSTGRSQTSGRPQETQYFGPGTRLLVL.

The chain uses TRBV7-2 and TRBJ2-5; 9 nucleotides match TRBD1. Germline trimming cut 4 bases from V and 5 bases from J; bases unmatched to any gene: 5. This CDR3 has 14 residues. CDR1 is SGHTA and CDR2 is FQGNSA in the germline V gene. CDR3 amino acids: CASSSGTGWETQYF. In DNA, the CDR3 is TGTGCCAGCAGCTCCGGGACAGGGTGGGAGACCCAGTACTTC.

V gene TRBV12-3 or TRBV12-4 combines with J gene TRBJ1-2; TRBD1 might be the D (5 bases). The CDR3 loop spans 14 amino acids. The ends were cut back, 5 bases at V and 1 base at J, with 11 bases in the middle. The CDR3 spells CASSRRQNNYGYTF. In DNA form, the CDR3 reads TGTGCCAGCAGTCGGAGACAGAATAACTATGGCTACACCTTC.

This clonotype appeared many times. The chain recombines TRBV7-2 with TRBJ2-1, with TRBD2 matching 8 bases. J gave up 7 bases and V 3 bases, and 17 bases lay outside the gene matches. Per germline, CDR1 SGHTA and CDR2 FQGNSA. CDR3 length: 18 amino acids. The CDR3 spells CASSLKGLAGPLGNEQFF. The CDR3 DNA reads as TGTGCCAGCAGCTTGAAGGGGCTAGCGGGCCCCTTAGGGAATGAGCAGTTCTTC.

The V and J genes are TRBV12-3 or TRBV12-4 and TRBJ1-1, with D hard to call. Trimming stripped 7 bases from V and 5 bases from J, with 17 bases between. CDR3 length equals 14 residues. CDR3 in amino acids: CASTQAAGWTEAFF. DNA of the CDR3: TGTGCCAGCACCCAAGCTGCAGGATGGACTGAAGCTTTCTTT.

The table lists this clonotype with a few counts. The chain couples TRBV7-9 to TRBJ2-1; D gene uncertain. V was pared by 6 bases and J by 8 bases, with 11 bases between. Germline V gives CDR1 SEHNR, CDR2 FQNEAQ (reference sequence). This CDR3 region has 12 residues. The CDR3 nucleotides are TGTGCCAGCAGTGCCGCGGAAGATGAGCAGTTCTTC. This codes for CASSAAEDEQFF.

In its sample, this clonotype was seen many times. The chain is built from TRBV7-2 and TRBJ2-2; TRBD1 aligns across 11 bases. The ends lost 5 bases at V and 2 bases at J; junction bases unmatched: 16. CDR3 length: 20 amino acids. CDR1 is SGHTA, CDR2 FQGNSA, per germline. CDR3 sequence reads: CASSGQGASQSRTNTGELFF. CDR3 in DNA: TGTGCCAGCAGCGGACAGGGGGCATCCCAATCTCGGACTAACACCGGGGAGCTGTTTTTT.

This clonotype was observed at least ten times. The chain recombines TRBV12-3 or TRBV12-4 with TRBJ2-2; 8 nucleotides match TRBD1. The junction had 10 bases not matched to a gene; V was cut back by 3 bases and J by 4 bases. The CDR3 has 17 residues. This CDR3 is CASSFPRTGRGTGELFF. As DNA, the CDR3 is TGTGCCAGCAGTTTCCCCAGGACAGGGCGAGGCACCGGGGAGCTGTTTTTT.

The sample holds one count of this clonotype. The J gene is TRBJ2-1, the V gene TRBV10-3, with 8 bases aligning to TRBD1. The J segment lost 7 bases and the V segment lost 3 bases, leaving 5 bases of the junction unmatched. This CDR3 has 14 amino acids. In germline, CDR1 is ENHRY, CDR2 SYGVKD. The CDR3: CAISDDRGGNEQFF. The CDR3 DNA reads as TGTGCCATCAGTGATGACAGGGGAGGAAATGAGCAGTTCTTC.

The chain recombines TRBV19 with TRBJ1-5, with D uncertain. V was pared by 2 bases and J by 1 base, with 15 bases between. Germline V gene lookup returns CDR1 LNHDA and CDR2 SQIVND (reference sequence). CDR3 size: 17 residues. The DNA for the CDR3 is TGTGCCAGTAGTATATACACTTACCTCCTCAGCAATCAGCCCCAGCATTTT. Translated: CASSIYTYLLSNQPQHF.

Ten or more counts support this clonotype. Written as DNA, the CDR3 is TGTGCCAGCACTTTGCATGGACCTAATGAAAAACTGTTTTTT. This codes for CASTLHGPNEKLFF. The rearrangement links TRBV12-3 or TRBV12-4 to TRBJ1-4, with unresolved D. This CDR3 comprises 14 residues. V lost 7 bases and J lost 3, with 12 bases in between.

The gene calls are TRBV5-4 and TRBJ2-1; 9 nucleotides line up with TRBD2. CDR1 and CDR2 (germline): SGHNT, YYREEE (reference sequence). V lost 0 bases and J lost 11; bases outside the gene matches: 9. The CDR3 is 15 amino acids. This chain's CDR3 is CASSLEGSGSNQQFF. Written as DNA, the CDR3 is TGTGCCAGCAGCTTGGAAGGTAGCGGGAGTAATCAGCAGTTCTTC.

V usage is TRBV25-1 and J usage is TRBJ2-2; D possibly corresponds to TRBD1 (5 bases). The length of the CDR3 is 17 residues. Looked up from germline, CDR1 is MGHDK and CDR2 is SYGVNS. The germline V and J ends were trimmed by 1 base and 2 bases, with 14 bases remaining between them. CDR3 sequence (DNA): TGTGCCAGCAGTGAATTTCTCTTTAGGGGTAACACCGGGGAGCTGTTTTTT. It encodes CASSEFLFRGNTGELFF.

The table lists this clonotype with a count of one. This chain links TRBV14 with TRBJ1-1; D gene unclear. Trimming shortened V by 4 bases and J by 5 bases, and 14 bases separated the two germline ends. The CDR3 is 14 amino acids. CDR1 SGHDN and CDR2 FVKESK come from the germline V gene. CDR3 residues: CASSLRGTLTEAFF. The CDR3 coding sequence is TGTGCCAGCAGCCTACGGGGTACTTTGACTGAAGCTTTCTTT.

This chain uses TRBV9 with TRBJ1-1; the D gene is possibly TRBD1 (6 bases). Germline V gene sequence: CDR1 SGDLS, CDR2 YYNGEE. V shed 3 bases and J shed 4 bases, with 16 bases lying between them. CDR3 size: 15 residues. The CDR3 DNA sequence: TGTGCCAGCAGCGCCTCCACAGGGTTGGGCACTGAAGCTTTCTTT. Its protein product is CASSASTGLGTEAFF.

This clonotype was seen more than once but under ten times. The chain employs TRBV7-6 and TRBJ1-5; a possible D gene is TRBD1 (5 bases). Deletions cut 6 bases from V and 2 bases from J, with 14 bases between. The CDR3 has 15 residues. Per germline, CDR1 SGHVS and CDR2 FNYEAQ. The CDR3 is CASSPRGSGNQPQHF. In DNA, the CDR3 is TGTGCCAGCAGTCCCCGGGGGTCGGGCAATCAGCCCCAGCATTTT. Supplemented by reference TRBV7-6 and TRBJ1-5, the full variable domain reads GAGVSQSPRYKVTKRGQDVALRCDPISGHVSLYWYRQALGQGPEFLTYFNYEAQQDKSGLPNDRFSAERPEGSISTLTIQRTEQRDSAMYRCASSPRGSGNQPQHFGDGTRLSIL.